The source of this T cell receptor beta chain is a study of T cell repertoires in cytomegalovirus infection (dated by TCRdb to the late 2010s). In terms of the full investigation: Donor HLA type was relevant to the analysis, as public TCR beta signatures indicated carriage of CMV infection together with the matching HLA type.

TCRdb records Illumina HiSeq 1500 as the sequencer. TCRdb trimmed public reads at Q25 via fastp, called clones via MiXCR and kept in-frame beta chains. Identical CDR3 proteins give one entry, which carries the most common genes and DNA. The sample table lists approximately 170,000 distinct CDR3 sequences, approximately 17% of them with a count of one. The ten top clones hold around 20% of the sample. Study-level results and caveats: The ex vivo response was dominated by HLA-C-restricted CMV-specific TCR beta clonotypes, and the single most frequent clonotype in two of eight donors was supplied by these HLA-C-restricted clonotypes. Carriers of CMV infection plus the relevant HLA type were discriminated by the cumulative frequency of public TCR beta family members in the study cohort and in an independent approximately 360-donor cohort.

This clonotype came up a few times. Its antigen is currently not known. Base quality data are lacking; no much larger clone is found one base away. Cut back by 8 bases and 12 bases, the V and J ends lie 17 bases apart. The CDR3 holds 13 amino acids from the cysteine to the phenylalanine. The retained sequence is limited to the CDR3, 39 bases, with the frame set at the first base. The germline V gene yields SNHLY for CDR1 and FYNNEI for CDR2. This chain is built from TRBV2 and TRBJ1-6, with TRBD1 as a weak D call on 6 bases. Sequencing was done on a sample of CD8+ T cells from PBMCs. This clonotype was obtained from a human donor in good health (CMV status not recorded). Some clones in this sample may be carry-over from other donors' samples. CDR3 reads: CASGTGSVGPLHF. The sequenced DNA: TGTGCCAGCGGAACAGGGTCAGTTGGACCCCTCCACTTT.